The 20 T cell receptor beta chains below were found in one sample sequenced in a study of blood T cell repertoires in COVID-19. Libraries were prepared by immunoSEQ multiplex PCR; TCRdb keeps only in-frame clonotypes and omits some of them. The sample includes under 80,000 clones, roughly four fifths of them seen just once. Sequences were obtained from peripheral blood. The source of these receptors is a man aged 45 to 65 with acute or convalescent COVID-19.

This sequence joins TRBV27 and TRBJ1-3, with 7 bases that match TRBD1. V lost 4 bases to trimming and J lost 7 bases; unmatched junction nucleotides: 13. The germline gives CDR1 MNHEY, CDR2 SMNVEV (reference sequence). This CDR3 has 16 amino acids. The CDR3 DNA reads TGTGCCAGCAGTTCCTTCAGGGGGAATTTTGGGAACACCATATATTTT. It specifies CASSSFRGNFGNTIYF.

This sequence joins TRBV18 and TRBJ2-7, with TRBD2 as a possible D gene (5 bases). Trimming pared 4 bases from V and 5 bases from J, leaving 12 bases between. Per germline, CDR1 KGHSH and CDR2 LQKENI. This CDR3 contains 13 residues. This CDR3 reads CASSLGVKNEQYF. The DNA of the CDR3 is TGTGCCAGCTCACTCGGGGTCAAGAACGAGCAGTACTTC.

The chain combines TRBV4-3 with TRBJ1-1; 11 nucleotides line up with TRBD1. This CDR3 is built from 15 residues. Trimming at V came to 5 bases and at J to 1 base, leaving 3 bases not matched to a gene. Germline values: CDR1 LGHNA, CDR2 YSLEER. CDR3 sequence: CASSAGTGGNTEAFF. The CDR3 DNA is TGCGCCAGCAGCGCGGGGACAGGGGGGAACACTGAAGCTTTCTTT.

This chain joins TRBV28 and TRBJ1-4; TRBD1 agrees at 12 bases. V lost 6 bases, J lost 7 bases, and 12 bases stayed unmatched. The CDR3 runs 17 residues. CDR1 and CDR2 (germline): MDHEN, SYDVKM. CDR3 region: CASSPPGQGAFGEKLFF. Here the CDR3 DNA reads TGTGCCAGCAGCCCACCGGGACAGGGGGCGTTTGGTGAAAAACTGTTTTTT.

J is TRBJ1-1 and V is TRBV29-1, with TRBD1 matching over 7 bases. The CDR3 length is 14 residues. The ends lost 5 bases at V and 2 bases at J; junction bases unmatched: 8. The germline V gene encodes CDR1 SQVTM and CDR2 ANQGSEA. The DNA for the CDR3 is TGCAGCGTTTCTTCGGGACAGATAAACACTGAAGCTTTCTTT. It codes for CSVSSGQINTEAFF.

The chain links TRBV3-1 (or the pseudogene TRBV3-2) to TRBJ1-1; a possible D gene is TRBD1 (5 bases). Trimming shortened V by 1 base and J by 5 bases, and 20 bases separated the two germline ends. The CDR3 covers 17 residues. The germline CDR1 and CDR2 sequences are LGHDT and YNNKEL (reference sequence). The CDR3 here is CASSQVVGGKGRTEAFF. The CDR3, as DNA: TGTGCCAGCAGCCAAGTCGTTGGTGGGAAGGGGCGGACTGAAGCTTTCTTT.

This clone was detected once. The DNA of the CDR3 is TGTGCCAGCACCCCGACAGACTCACAAGATACGCAGTATTTT. Protein: CASTPTDSQDTQYF. The chain has TRBV18 and TRBJ2-3; perhaps TRBD1 as D (5 bases). V was clipped by 8 bases and J by 5 bases, with 17 bases between them. Germline V gene sequence: CDR1 KGHSH, CDR2 LQKENI. The CDR3 is 14 residues long.

A word on this clone: One end of the junction fails to match germline, which may point to a read error. The J gene is TRBJ1-1, the V gene TRBV15; D is undetermined. CDR1 is LNHNV and CDR2 is YYDKDF in the germline V gene (reference sequence). The CDR3 is made up of 12 amino acids. The CDR3: CATSRDRISAYF. In DNA, the CDR3 is TGTGCCACCAGCAGAGACAGGATTAGCGCGTATTTT.

V gene TRBV29-1 combines with J gene TRBJ2-7; 8 nucleotides agree with TRBD1. The germline V gene encodes CDR1 SQVTM and CDR2 ANQGSEA. Trimming at V came to 6 bases and at J to 0 bases, leaving 4 bases not matched to a gene. The CDR3 extends over 13 amino acids. The CDR3 bases are TGCAGCGTGAGGACAGGGCCCTCCTACGAGCAGTACTTC. It yields the protein CSVRTGPSYEQYF.

This chain uses TRBV5-1 with TRBJ1-5; no definite D call. V dropped 0 bases and J dropped 6 bases, with 13 bases sitting between them. CDR1 and CDR2 (germline): SGHRS, YFSETQ. The CDR3 runs 15 residues. Written as DNA, the CDR3 is TGCGCCAGCAGCTTGGGGTCCGGGGAGGGTCAGCCCCAGCATTTT. As protein: CASSLGSGEGQPQHF.

The chain uses TRBV6-6 and TRBJ1-1; TRBD1 agrees at 9 bases. CDR3 length: 14 amino acids. The ends lost 6 bases at V and 2 bases at J; junction bases unmatched: 4. Germline CDR1 and CDR2: MNHNY and SVGAGI (reference sequence). The CDR3 region has the DNA TGTGCCAGCAGACAGGGACAGGGTAACACTGAAGCTTTCTTT. It is translated as CASRQGQGNTEAFF.

The V gene is TRBV5-4, the J gene TRBJ1-5; 7 positions match TRBD1. J was trimmed by 4 bases and V by 4 bases; bases with no gene match: 8. Germline CDR1 reads SGHNT; CDR2 reads YYREEE (reference sequence). The CDR3 extends over 15 amino acids. The CDR3: CASSVRDSPNQPQHF. The DNA for the CDR3 is TGTGCCAGCAGCGTCCGGGACAGCCCAAATCAGCCCCAGCATTTT.

The rearrangement joins TRBV6-6 to TRBJ1-5, with 8 positions matching TRBD1. The ends lost 6 bases at V and 7 bases at J; junction bases unmatched: 8. The CDR3 is 14 amino acids. Germline CDR1 and CDR2: MNHNY and SVGAGI (reference sequence). CDR3 region: CASRWTGNEQPQHF. CDR3 in DNA: TGTGCCAGCAGATGGACAGGGAATGAACAGCCCCAGCATTTT.

This clone came up a few times. V and J are TRBV4-1 and TRBJ2-7; possibly TRBD1 for D (5 bases). This CDR3 is built from 16 residues. Trimming took off 0 bases at V and 1 base at J, with 13 bases between the two ends. CDR1 is MGHRA, CDR2 YSYEKL, per germline. The CDR3 loop reads CASSQDTGRLSYEQYF. The CDR3 nucleotides read TGCGCCAGCAGCCAAGATACAGGCAGACTTTCCTACGAGCAGTACTTC.

The chain recombines TRBV4-3 with TRBJ1-5; no reliable D call. V gave up 0 bases and J gave up 9 bases, with 9 bases separating them. This CDR3 has 13 amino acids. Germline V gene data show CDR1 as LGHNA and CDR2 as YSLEER. CDR3 nucleotide sequence: TGCGCCAGCAGCCAAGATGTTGGGCCGCCCCAGCATTTT. Protein: CASSQDVGPPQHF.

This chain connects TRBV18 to TRBJ1-1; TRBD1 agrees at 9 bases. Germline lookup yields CDR1 KGHSH and CDR2 LQKENI. The J segment lost 5 bases and the V segment lost 3 bases, leaving 7 bases of the junction unmatched. The CDR3 has 15 residues. Here the CDR3 reads CASSPGTGRGTEAFF. As DNA, the CDR3 is TGTGCCAGCTCACCTGGGACAGGGCGAGGTACTGAAGCTTTCTTT.

The chain carries TRBV18 and TRBJ1-2, with D perhaps matching TRBD1 (5 bases). V was clipped by 3 bases and J by 6 bases, with 8 bases between them. Germline V lookup: CDR1 KGHSH, CDR2 LQKENI. This CDR3 contains 12 residues. The CDR3 reads CASSPTENGYTF. CDR3 bases: TGTGCCAGCTCACCGACAGAAAATGGCTACACCTTC.

This chain links TRBV29-1 with TRBJ1-2, with D possibly TRBD1 on 6 matching bases. The CDR3 extends over 17 amino acids. Germline CDR1 reads SQVTM; CDR2 reads ANQGSEA. With 5 bases removed from V and 0 bases from J, the gap between germline ends came to 22 bases. The CDR3: CSVLVTTARGANYGYTF. The CDR3 DNA is TGCAGCGTTTTAGTAACAACGGCCAGGGGAGCTAACTATGGCTACACCTTC. Looking up the rest from reference TRBV29-1 and TRBJ1-2 gives the full variable domain: SAVISQKPSRDICQRGTSLTIQCQVDSQVTMMFWYRQQPGQSLTLIATANQGSEATYESGFVIDKFPISRPNLTFSTLTVSNMSPEDSSIYLCSVLVTTARGANYGYTFGSGTRLTVV.

The chain recombines TRBV4-1 with TRBJ2-3; 7 positions agree with TRBD1. CDR1 and CDR2 from the germline V gene are MGHRA and YSYEKL. V was clipped by 0 bases and J by 5 bases; unmatched bases: 5. This CDR3 has 15 residues. The CDR3 reads CASSQEGTVKDTQYF. Here the CDR3 DNA reads TGCGCCAGCAGCCAAGAAGGGACAGTCAAAGATACGCAGTATTTT.

The J gene is TRBJ2-3, the V gene TRBV5-6; no firm D call. Trimming pared 0 bases from V and 2 bases from J, leaving 10 bases between. The CDR3 covers 15 residues. CDR1 is SGHDT, CDR2 YYEEEE, per germline. The DNA for the CDR3 is TGTGCCAGCAGCTTGGTGCTTCAGGACACAGATACGCAGTATTTT. It yields the protein CASSLVLQDTDTQYF.